Listed here is a single T cell receptor (beta chain). Its antigen is unknown. Germline CDR1 is SQVTM and CDR2 is ANQGSEA. The V and J ends lost 3 bases and 5 bases respectively, with 14 bases between them. The CDR3 extends over 14 amino acids. The data originate from a study of T cells after yellow fever vaccination. The wider study: Low-cell-number fractions underwent preparation using SMART-Seq v4 Ultra Low Input. Study-level results: When the response was secondary, it was weaker but reached its peak faster, day 5 versus 15. Abundant clonotypes from the bulk population could contaminate FACS-sorted repertoires. CD4 and CD8 compartments shared a small share of clonotypes, likely from convergent recombination.

TCRdb re-called the 5' RACE reads through MiXCR, storing one row per CDR3 protein. The sample yields about 320,000 distinct CDR3 sequences, around 4.5% seen once. This TCR was sampled from a man aged 18 to 29 who received the YFV17D yellow fever vaccine. Source: PBMCs, taken 15 days after the yellow fever booster vaccination. V is TRBV29-1 and J is TRBJ1-3; a weak D match, TRBD1 (5 bases). The CDR3 is CSVDQPGSRNTIYF. The DNA for the CDR3 is TGCAGCGTTGATCAACCAGGGTCGCGAAACACCATATATTTT. The entire variable domain, with the rest obtained from reference TRBV29-1 and TRBJ1-3, is as follows: SAVISQKPSRDICQRGTSLTIQCQVDSQVTMMFWYRQQPGQSLTLIATANQGSEATYESGFVIDKFPISRPNLTFSTLTVSNMSPEDSSIYLCSVDQPGSRNTIYFGEGSWLTVV.